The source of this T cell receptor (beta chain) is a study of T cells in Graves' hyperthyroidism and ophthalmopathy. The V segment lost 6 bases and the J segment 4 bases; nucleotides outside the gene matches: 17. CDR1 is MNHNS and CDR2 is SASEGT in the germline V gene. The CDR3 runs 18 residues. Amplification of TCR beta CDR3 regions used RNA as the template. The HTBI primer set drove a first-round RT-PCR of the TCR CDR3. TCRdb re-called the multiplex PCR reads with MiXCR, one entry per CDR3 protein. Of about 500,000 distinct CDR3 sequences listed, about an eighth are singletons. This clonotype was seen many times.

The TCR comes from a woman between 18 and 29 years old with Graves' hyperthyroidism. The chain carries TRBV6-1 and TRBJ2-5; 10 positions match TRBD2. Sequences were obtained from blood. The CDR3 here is CASRRFRAGGPTRETQYF. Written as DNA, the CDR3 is TGTGCCAGCAGGAGGTTCCGAGCGGGAGGGCCTACTAGAGAGACCCAGTACTTC.